These 23 T cell receptor beta chains were sequenced from one sample in a study of blood T cells in healthy people across ages. Alongside a J-beta primer mix, a sample-barcoded 5' primer served in a second PCR lasting about 7 to 11 cycles. From the 5' RACE reads, TCRdb called clonotypes with MiXCR, one entry per CDR3 protein. Among 1.5 million to 2 million distinct CDR3 sequences listed, almost 35% were seen once. Sample: blood. These receptors all come from a woman aged 30 to 39 in good health.

Written as DNA, the CDR3 is TGTGCCAGCAGCTTCTTTGGGGGCAGGGATCAGCCCCAGCATTTT. Amino acids: CASSFFGGRDQPQHF. J is TRBJ1-5 and V is TRBV9; tentatively, D is TRBD1 (6 bases). The CDR3 totals 15 residues. V was cut by 4 bases and J by 5 bases, with 16 bases left in between. Germline values: CDR1 SGDLS, CDR2 YYNGEE.

The CDR3 is CASSLRWVGSYEQYF. CDR3 DNA sequence: TGTGCCAGCAGCTTAAGGTGGGTCGGTTCCTACGAGCAGTACTTC. The chain couples TRBV7-2 to TRBJ2-7; D unresolved. Trimming removed 2 bases from V and 1 base from J, with 12 bases in between. This CDR3 comprises 15 residues. Germline CDR1 is SGHTA and CDR2 is FQGNSA. The full variable domain, in which reference TRBV7-2 and TRBJ2-7 provide the parts outside the CDR3, is GAGVSQSPSNKVTEKGKDVELRCDPISGHTALYWYRQSLGQGLEFLIYFQGNSAPDKSGLPSDRFSAERTGGSVSTLTIQRTQQEDSAVYLCASSLRWVGSYEQYFGPGTRLTVT.

This clonotype came up a few times. The rearrangement joins TRBV5-1 to TRBJ1-2; D is ambiguous. The germline gives CDR1 SGHRS, CDR2 YFSETQ. The CDR3 length is 14 residues. V was shortened by 2 bases and J by 0 bases, with 8 bases between the two germline ends. CDR3 DNA: TGCGCCAGCAGCTTCCTTCAGGCTAACTATGGCTACACCTTC. Translating gives CASSFLQANYGYTF.

V usage is TRBV2 and J usage is TRBJ1-5, with unresolved D. CDR1 is SNHLY and CDR2 is FYNNEI in the germline V gene. With 8 bases removed from V and 1 base from J, the gap between germline ends came to 9 bases. This CDR3 region has 13 residues. CDR3 protein: CASGFGSNQPQHF. The CDR3 DNA follows: TGTGCCAGCGGGTTTGGAAGCAATCAGCCCCAGCATTTT.

This chain connects TRBV10-2 to TRBJ2-5, with D possibly matching TRBD2 (6 bases). Deletions cut 6 bases from V and 5 bases from J, with 22 bases between. The CDR3 contains 16 residues. Per germline, CDR1 WSHSY and CDR2 SAAADI. CDR3: CASSLSSSIAEETQYF. The CDR3 bases are TGCGCCAGCAGCCTCTCCTCCTCCATAGCGGAGGAGACCCAGTACTTC.

V and J are TRBV20-1 and TRBJ1-1, with D possibly matching TRBD1 (6 bases). CDR1 DFQATT and CDR2 SNEGSKA come from the germline V gene (reference sequence). Trimming left V 0 bases short and J 3 bases short, with 8 bases between. This CDR3 spans 13 amino acids. The CDR3 loop is CSAREGAYTEAFF. DNA for the CDR3: TGCAGTGCTAGAGAGGGGGCCTACACTGAAGCTTTCTTT.

There are a few counts of this clonotype. The gene calls are TRBV27 and TRBJ1-1; 7 bases are a match to TRBD1. There are 14 residues in the CDR3. The germline V gene has CDR1 MNHEY and CDR2 SMNVEV (reference sequence). V gave up 4 bases and J gave up 1 base; unmatched junction bases: 3. The chain's CDR3 is CASSSGQANTEAFF. For the CDR3, the DNA is TGTGCCAGCAGTTCAGGACAGGCGAACACTGAAGCTTTCTTT.

The V and J genes are TRBV6-6 and TRBJ1-5, with D possibly TRBD1 on 6 matching bases. Germline CDR1 is MNHNY and CDR2 is SVGAGI (reference sequence). This CDR3 comprises 15 residues. With 6 bases removed from V and 7 bases from J, the gap between germline ends came to 19 bases. In nucleotides, the CDR3 is TGTGCCAGCAGCCGAGCTAACAGGGACGACCAGCCCCAGCATTTT. It specifies CASSRANRDDQPQHF.

The V and J genes are TRBV9 and TRBJ2-4; tentative D call: TRBD2 (5 bases). V gave up 4 bases and J gave up 13 bases, with 15 bases separating them. The CDR3 spans 12 residues. Per germline, CDR1 SGDLS and CDR2 YYNGEE. Written as DNA, the CDR3 is TGTGCCAGCAGCCGAGTCGAGGGTGAGCAGTACTTC. Translating gives CASSRVEGEQYF.

This chain connects TRBV27 to TRBJ1-5, with D hard to call. CDR1 MNHEY and CDR2 SMNVEV come from the germline V gene (reference sequence). The CDR3 is 14 amino acids. The ends were cut back, 8 bases at V and 3 bases at J, with 14 bases in the middle. The CDR3 nucleotides read TGTGCCAGCGCCACGGCCGGTACCAATCAGCCCCAGCATTTT. This encodes CASATAGTNQPQHF.

The chain joins TRBV4-1 to TRBJ1-1; 8 positions match TRBD1. With V trimmed by 2 bases and J by 0 bases, 11 bases remained unmatched. This CDR3 is built from 18 residues. Germline CDR1 reads MGHRA; CDR2 reads YSYEKL. The CDR3 DNA is TGCGCCAGCAGCCAACCTCCGGGACAGGCGATGTTGAACACTGAAGCTTTCTTT. Translation: CASSQPPGQAMLNTEAFF.

This clonotype has a count of ten or more. The J gene is TRBJ2-7, the V gene TRBV2; 8 positions agree with TRBD1. The CDR3 runs to 13 residues. With V trimmed by 4 bases and J by 11 bases, 10 bases remained unmatched. The germline CDR1 and CDR2 sequences are SNHLY and FYNNEI. The CDR3 nucleotides read TGTGCCAGCAGTGTAGGGACAGGCCGTAGCGAGTACTTC. Protein product: CASSVGTGRSEYF.

The V gene is TRBV4-2, the J gene TRBJ2-3; D unresolved. V lost 1 base and J lost 1, with 12 bases in between. The CDR3 is made up of 16 amino acids. Germline V gives CDR1 LGHNA, CDR2 YNFKEQ. In nucleotides, the CDR3 is TGTGCCAGCAGCCAAGGGCGTTTGGCCGGCACAGATACGCAGTATTTT. Translation: CASSQGRLAGTDTQYF.

The chain links TRBV7-9 to TRBJ2-2; D uncertain. Per germline, CDR1 SEHNR and CDR2 FQNEAQ (reference sequence). V was pared by 6 bases and J by 4 bases, with 9 bases between. The CDR3 covers 13 residues. CDR3 protein: CASRSEGTGELFF. CDR3 DNA: TGTGCCAGCAGATCCGAAGGCACCGGGGAGCTGTTTTTT.

With regard to this clonotype: The conserved phenylalanine or tryptophan normally closing the CDR3 is absent here, so this likely arose from a read error. In DNA form, the CDR3 reads TGCGCCAGCAGCTTGTCCAGTAAGAACACCGGGGAGCTGTTTTCT. Translated, it gives CASSLSSKNTGELFS. The genes are TRBV5-1 and TRBJ2-2; no firm D call. This CDR3 spans 15 amino acids. Germline values: CDR1 SGHRS, CDR2 YFSETQ. V was pared by 1 base and J by 1 base, with 8 bases between.

This chain links TRBV7-9 with TRBJ1-4, with D unclear. Trimming removed 3 bases at V and 0 bases at J, with 8 bases between. Germline CDR1 reads SEHNR; CDR2 reads FQNEAQ (reference sequence). The CDR3 spans 15 residues. CDR3 region: CASSFDLATNEKLFF. The CDR3 DNA sequence: TGTGCCAGCAGCTTCGACCTCGCAACTAATGAAAAACTGTTTTTT.

This clonotype was counted many times. V is TRBV29-1 and J is TRBJ2-1; D unclear. Deletions cut 1 base from V and 6 bases from J, with 13 bases between. The CDR3 consists of 14 residues. Germline CDR1 is SQVTM and CDR2 is ANQGSEA. The CDR3 protein is CSVEGRRHFNEQFF. CDR3 nucleotide sequence: TGCAGCGTTGAAGGTAGAAGACATTTCAATGAGCAGTTCTTC.

This chain connects TRBV5-1 to TRBJ2-7, with 9 positions matching TRBD2. This CDR3 has 17 amino acids. V lost 3 bases and J lost 5; bases outside the gene matches: 15. Germline V gene lookup returns CDR1 SGHRS and CDR2 YFSETQ. Here the CDR3 DNA reads TGCGCCAGCAGCTGGGATTTTTTAGCGGGAGATTACCACGAGCAGTACTTC. It specifies CASSWDFLAGDYHEQYF.

The chain has TRBV16 and TRBJ1-2; D is perhaps TRBD1 (6 bases). Germline lookup yields CDR1 KGHSY and CDR2 FQNENV. Trimming left V 4 bases short and J 6 bases short, with 21 bases between. The CDR3 has 16 amino acids. DNA for the CDR3: TGTGCCAGCAGCCCCTTCAGGGGAACGCCCGGCGATGGCTACACCTTC. It encodes CASSPFRGTPGDGYTF.

The rearrangement uses TRBV27 and TRBJ2-1, with 9 nucleotides matching TRBD1. This CDR3 spans 16 amino acids. V was clipped by 0 bases and J by 0 bases; unmatched bases: 0. The germline V gene has CDR1 MNHEY and CDR2 SMNVEV (reference sequence). This CDR3 is CASSLSGQGSYNEQFF. For the CDR3, the DNA is TGTGCCAGCAGTTTATCGGGACAGGGCTCCTACAATGAGCAGTTCTTC.

This clonotype has just a few counts. The rearrangement joins TRBV4-1 to TRBJ2-5; the D gene could be TRBD1 or TRBD2 (5 bases each). V was shortened by 0 bases and J by 9 bases, with 20 bases between the two germline ends. The CDR3 is 16 amino acids. Germline V gene data show CDR1 as MGHRA and CDR2 as YSYEKL. The CDR3: CASSQDEGPNRWAQYF. The CDR3 nucleotides read TGCGCCAGCAGCCAAGATGAGGGGCCTAACCGTTGGGCCCAGTACTTC.

A few counts support this clonotype. CDR3 sequence (DNA): TGTGCCAGCAGATACAGGGGCAGTAACAACTACGAGCAGTACTTC. It encodes CASRYRGSNNYEQYF. V gene TRBV7-2 combines with J gene TRBJ2-7; 7 bases fit TRBD1. The trim removed 6 bases at V and 3 bases at J, leaving 11 bases unmatched. Germline assignment: CDR1 SGHTA and CDR2 FQGNSA. CDR3 length: 15 amino acids.

The chain combines TRBV20-1 with TRBJ2-3, with D possibly called TRBD1 or TRBD2 (5 bases each). Germline CDR1 DFQATT, CDR2 SNEGSKA (reference sequence). The length of the CDR3 is 15 residues. V gave up 6 bases and J gave up 6 bases, with 22 bases separating them. CDR3 in amino acids: CSAPGPGTSYDTQYF. DNA of the CDR3: TGCAGTGCCCCAGGGCCCGGGACGAGCTATGATACGCAGTATTTT.